This T cell receptor beta chain comes out of a study of blood T cells in healthy people across ages. Across the whole study: Every two T cells gave about one barcoded beta molecule via template switching.

Study-wide points: Across the age range, TCR beta diversity per million T cells fell in a roughly linear way.

Staff drew roughly 10 milliliters of peripheral blood from each donor. With a J-beta primer mix and a sample-barcoded 5' primer, a second PCR ran 7 to 11 cycles. A template-switch adaptor with 12 random nucleotides tagged each cDNA molecule. In TCRdb, the 5' RACE reads were re-called with MiXCR into one record per CDR3 protein. The sample records 1.5 million to 2 million distinct CDR3 sequences, 49% being singletons. The CDR3 loop spans 15 amino acids. Germline assignment: CDR1 SGHTA and CDR2 FQGNSA. After removal of 5 bases from V and 7 bases from J, the junction contained 12 bases not matched to a gene. This clonotype was seen a few times. Its antigen remains unidentified.

The chain joins TRBV7-2 to TRBJ2-7; the match to TRBD2 covers 9 bases. The receptor's source is a woman in her thirties or forties in good health. The sequenced material came from blood. The CDR3 sequence is CASSHASGVYNEQYF. In DNA, the CDR3 is TGTGCCAGCAGCCACGCTAGCGGGGTATACAATGAGCAGTACTTC.